These 14 T cell receptor beta chains came from one sample sequenced in a study of OX40 agonist ivuxolimab in advanced cancers. Assay used: immunoSEQ multiplex PCR; TCRdb lists only in-frame clones, some missing. The sample shows 100,000 to 150,000 clones, roughly 90% of them seen only once. The source material was CD4+ or CD8+ T cells sorted from blood, sampled in a trial of the OX40 agonist ivuxolimab. These receptors came from an adult with an advanced solid tumor such as melanoma, head and neck, liver or kidney cancer.

Points on this clone: A read error may account for a junction end that differs from germline. V and J are TRBV7-9 and TRBJ1-3; unclear D gene. This CDR3 is 16 amino acids long. Germline CDR1 reads SEHNR; CDR2 reads FQNEAQ (reference sequence). The CDR3 DNA follows: TGCGCCAGCAGCCAAGATTTGAGAGAAATCGGAAACACCATATATTTT. Translating it yields CASSQDLREIGNTIYF.

V and J are TRBV28 and TRBJ1-1; unclear D gene. The CDR3 consists of 11 residues. The V gene lost 6 bases and the J gene lost 6 bases, with 8 bases spanning the gap. Germline assignment: CDR1 MDHEN and CDR2 SYDVKM. CDR3 nucleotides: TGTGCCAGCAGGAGCTACCCTGAAGCTTTCTTT. Protein sequence: CASRSYPEAFF.

The chain has TRBV15 and TRBJ1-1; perhaps TRBD1 as D (6 bases). V was shortened by 7 bases and J by 2 bases, with 14 bases between the two germline ends. The CDR3 covers 14 residues. The germline gives CDR1 LNHNV, CDR2 YYDKDF (reference sequence). In DNA form, the CDR3 reads TGTGCCACCATCTTAGGCAGGGGTAACACTGAAGCTTTCTTT. It encodes CATILGRGNTEAFF.

The V gene is TRBV5-6, the J gene TRBJ1-2; a possible D gene is TRBD1 (5 bases). Between the trimmed V and J ends, which lost 0 bases and 8 bases, there was a span of 14 bases. Germline assignment: CDR1 SGHDT and CDR2 YYEEEE. CDR3 size: 14 residues. CDR3 in DNA: TGTGCCAGCAGCTTGGCCGAGGGGAGTCGGGGCTACACCTTC. Translated, it gives CASSLAEGSRGYTF. Full variable domain (missing parts from reference TRBV5-6 and TRBJ1-2): DAGVTQSPTHLIKTRGQQVTLRCSPKSGHDTVSWYQQALGQGPQFIFQYYEEEERQRGNFPDRFSGHQFPNYSSELNVNALLLGDSALYLCASSLAEGSRGYTFGSGTRLTVV.

The chain combines TRBV6-6 with TRBJ1-1; possible D gene TRBD1, 6 bases. The CDR3 is made up of 15 amino acids. Trimming pared 0 bases from V and 2 bases from J, leaving 10 bases between. Germline CDR1 is MNHNY and CDR2 is SVGAGI (reference sequence). Here the CDR3 reads CASSYSKGGNTEAFF. CDR3 nucleotide sequence: TGTGCCAGCAGTTACTCTAAGGGGGGTAACACTGAAGCTTTCTTT.

This rearrangement joins TRBV6-5 to TRBJ1-6; 7 bases match TRBD1. Germline CDR1 and CDR2: MNHEY and SVGAGI. J lost 7 bases, V lost 6 bases, and 9 bases had no gene match. The CDR3 is made up of 15 amino acids. The chain's CDR3 is CASSPDRVWNSPLHF. In nucleotides, the CDR3 is TGTGCCAGCAGCCCCGACAGGGTCTGGAATTCACCCCTCCACTTT.

Only a few counts were recorded for this clone. V is TRBV28 and J is TRBJ2-7; no clear D. There are 12 residues in the CDR3. Trimming removed 6 bases at V and 0 bases at J, with 6 bases between. The germline CDR1 and CDR2 sequences are MDHEN and SYDVKM. The CDR3 DNA reads TGTGCCAGCAGGGAACACTCCTACGAGCAGTACTTC. It yields the protein CASREHSYEQYF.

The chain uses TRBV15 and TRBJ2-7; the D call may be TRBD1 or TRBD2 (5 bases each). V lost 0 bases, J lost 1 base, and 13 bases lay in between. The germline V gene has CDR1 LNHNV and CDR2 YYDKDF (reference sequence). This CDR3 comprises 16 residues. The CDR3: CATSREGPTGSYEQYF. CDR3 nucleotides: TGTGCCACCAGCAGAGAGGGGCCCACGGGATCCTACGAGCAGTACTTC.

The V and J genes are TRBV7-6 and TRBJ1-5, with unresolved D. This CDR3 is 15 amino acids long. CDR1 and CDR2 from the germline V gene are SGHVS and FNYEAQ. V lost 1 base and J lost 2, with 9 bases in between. CDR3 amino acids: CASSLGLTGNQPQHF. For the CDR3, the DNA is TGTGCCAGCAGCTTAGGGCTCACCGGCAATCAGCCCCAGCATTTT.

This chain connects TRBV19 to TRBJ2-2; TRBD2 aligns across 10 bases. This CDR3 is 20 amino acids long. Germline V CDR1 and CDR2: LNHDA, SQIVND (reference sequence). After removal of 3 bases from V and 5 bases from J, the junction contained 18 bases not matched to a gene. This CDR3 reads CASSMALGLAGAGGTGELFF. The CDR3 DNA sequence: TGTGCCAGTAGTATGGCCTTGGGGCTAGCGGGAGCTGGAGGAACCGGGGAGCTGTTTTTT.

This chain links TRBV19 with TRBJ2-1, with 7 bases fitting TRBD1. Germline trimming cut 9 bases from V and 9 bases from J; bases unmatched to any gene: 8. This CDR3 is built from 12 residues. Germline V lookup: CDR1 LNHDA, CDR2 SQIVND (reference sequence). CDR3 coding DNA: TGTGCCAGCCTGACAGGGTTTGGTGAGCAGTTCTTC. It yields the protein CASLTGFGEQFF.

This chain joins TRBV7-3 and TRBJ1-3; D is uncertain. The CDR3 is 16 amino acids. V was shortened by 0 bases and J by 0 bases, with 9 bases between the two germline ends. Germline CDR1 SGHTA, CDR2 FQGTGA. CDR3 protein: CASSLTGQPSGNTIYF. CDR3 nucleotides: TGTGCCAGCAGCTTAACTGGGCAGCCCTCTGGAAACACCATATATTTT.

In its sample, this clone was seen once. V usage is TRBV10-2 and J usage is TRBJ2-3; D is perhaps TRBD2 (6 bases). V gave up 5 bases and J gave up 4 bases, with 7 bases separating them. Germline CDR1 and CDR2: WSHSY and SAAADI. The CDR3 loop spans 12 amino acids. The CDR3 DNA reads TGCGCCAGCAGTCGACTAGCAGATACGCAGTATTTT. Its protein is CASSRLADTQYF.

This chain joins TRBV6-6 and TRBJ1-5; D is unclear. The CDR3 has 14 amino acids. V dropped 1 base and J dropped 3 bases, with 7 bases sitting between them. Germline V gene data show CDR1 as MNHNY and CDR2 as SVGAGI (reference sequence). In DNA, the CDR3 is TGTGCCAGCAGTTACTTACTGATCAATCAGCCCCAGCATTTT. This gives the protein CASSYLLINQPQHF.